This T cell receptor (beta chain) was identified during a study of blood T cell repertoires in COVID-19. Study information: The United States, Italy and Spain supplied acute and convalescent COVID-19 samples. T cells, B-cell-depleted T cells, or PBMCs supplied cDNA or gDNA.

Germline CDR1 SNHLY, CDR2 FYNNEI. This CDR3 has 15 residues. The trim removed 3 bases at V and 3 bases at J, leaving 6 bases unmatched. In Seattle, patients joined the study during active infection and were tracked longitudinally. How the authors handled the data: Reference gene primers were amplified, and this amplification served to estimate nucleated cell counts. Sequencing was performed with immunoSEQ multiplex PCR; in TCRdb, only in-frame clones are kept and a portion is missing. V and J calls and clone size are copied from that table; D and trimming were computed from the DNA. The table records hundreds of thousands of clones, 70% to 90% of them present only once.

The chain uses TRBV2 and TRBJ2-7, with 9 bases identical to TRBD2. Sequencing was performed on peripheral blood. The clonotype originates from a man aged 45 to 65 with COVID-19, enrolled during active disease. CDR3 nucleotides: TGTGCCAGCAGTGAGCCGGGACTAGCCGACTACGAGCAGTACTTC. Its protein product is CASSEPGLADYEQYF.